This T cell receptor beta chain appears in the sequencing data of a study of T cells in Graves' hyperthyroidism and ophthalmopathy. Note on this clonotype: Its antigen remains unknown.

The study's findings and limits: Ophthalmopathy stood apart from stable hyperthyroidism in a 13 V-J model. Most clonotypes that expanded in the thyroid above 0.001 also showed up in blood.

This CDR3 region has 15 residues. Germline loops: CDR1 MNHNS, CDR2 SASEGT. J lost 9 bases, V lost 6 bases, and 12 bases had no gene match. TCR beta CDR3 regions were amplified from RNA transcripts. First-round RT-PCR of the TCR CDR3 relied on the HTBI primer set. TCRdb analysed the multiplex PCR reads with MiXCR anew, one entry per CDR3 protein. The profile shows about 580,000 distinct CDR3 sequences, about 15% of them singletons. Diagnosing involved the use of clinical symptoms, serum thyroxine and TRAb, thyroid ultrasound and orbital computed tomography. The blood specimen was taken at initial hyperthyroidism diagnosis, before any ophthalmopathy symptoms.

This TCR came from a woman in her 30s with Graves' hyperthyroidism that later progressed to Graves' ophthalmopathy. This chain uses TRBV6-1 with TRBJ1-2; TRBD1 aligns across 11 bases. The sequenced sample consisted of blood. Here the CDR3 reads CASRGTGTGGECYTF. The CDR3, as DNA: TGTGCCAGCAGGGGGACCGGGACAGGGGGTGAGTGCTACACCTTC.